This passage covers 9 T cell receptor beta chains from one sample sequenced in a study of control samples from healthy donors and cancer patients. Assay used: immunoSEQ multiplex PCR; TCRdb lists only in-frame clones, some missing. This table has 98,000 or so clones, approximately 78% appearing once. Sequencing used blood. Every receptor here comes from a man aged 55 to 70 in good health.

The rearrangement links TRBV28 to TRBJ2-1; 10 nucleotides line up with TRBD1. The CDR3 is 15 residues long. After removal of 3 bases from V and 5 bases from J, the junction contained 4 bases not matched to a gene. Germline V gene lookup returns CDR1 MDHEN and CDR2 SYDVKM. CDR3 sequence: CASSLPGTGDNEQFF. Written as DNA, the CDR3 is TGTGCCAGCAGTTTGCCGGGGACAGGGGACAATGAGCAGTTCTTC.

The gene calls are TRBV7-3 and TRBJ2-3; 7 nucleotides line up with TRBD1. CDR1 and CDR2 from the germline V gene are SGHTA and FQGTGA. V was clipped by 5 bases and J by 2 bases; unmatched bases: 7. CDR3 length equals 15 residues. Written as DNA, the CDR3 is TGTGCCAGCAGCCCGAGACAGGGAGCCACAGATACGCAGTATTTT. Translated, it gives CASSPRQGATDTQYF.

This chain links TRBV12-5 with TRBJ2-1; perhaps TRBD2 as D (5 bases). This CDR3 comprises 15 residues. Per the germline V gene, CDR1 is LGHNT and CDR2 is FRNRAP. Trimming cost V 8 bases and J 0 bases, with 14 bases left between them. The CDR3 nucleotides read TGTGCTAGTCGACTTAGCGAAAGCTCCTACAATGAGCAGTTCTTC. Amino acid sequence: CASRLSESSYNEQFF.

The chain couples TRBV9 to TRBJ2-5; D is unresolved. There are 13 residues in the CDR3. CDR1 and CDR2 (germline): SGDLS, YYNGEE. The ends were cut back, 4 bases at V and 1 base at J, with 8 bases in the middle. Here the CDR3 DNA reads TGTGCCAGCAGCTCACGACCCCAAGAGACCCAGTACTTC. Translated: CASSSRPQETQYF.

This clone has a handful of counts. The chain links TRBV9 to TRBJ1-6; D is uncertain. This CDR3 region has 14 residues. V was shortened by 4 bases and J by 8 bases, with 13 bases between the two germline ends. Germline-derived CDR1 and CDR2 are SGDLS and YYNGEE. CDR3 nucleotides: TGTGCCAGCAGCCTCAAGCCGGCGGATTCACCCCTCCACTTT. Its protein is CASSLKPADSPLHF.

This rearrangement joins TRBV19 to TRBJ2-1; TRBD2 is a possible D gene (7 bases). Trimming stripped 0 bases from V and 4 bases from J, with 13 bases between. This CDR3 region has 16 residues. CDR1 is LNHDA and CDR2 is SQIVND in the germline V gene (reference sequence). CDR3 in DNA: TGTGCCAGTAGTATAGATTCGGGGGGCTTGTACAATGAGCAGTTCTTC. Translated: CASSIDSGGLYNEQFF.

This clone was observed a few times. This chain links TRBV6-5 with TRBJ2-2; D is uncertain. Per germline, CDR1 MNHEY and CDR2 SVGAGI. The CDR3 runs to 14 residues. Trimming removed 5 bases at V and 1 base at J, with 8 bases between. CDR3: CASSLYRNTGELFF. The DNA of the CDR3 is TGTGCCAGCAGTCTATACAGGAACACCGGGGAGCTGTTTTTT.

The chain combines TRBV30 with TRBJ2-7; D is unresolved. The CDR3 has 11 residues. Per germline, CDR1 GTSNPN and CDR2 SVGIG (reference sequence). V lost 0 bases, J lost 4 bases, and 4 bases lay in between. The DNA for the CDR3 is TGTGCCTGGAGTGTTTCTTACGAGCAGTACTTC. Protein sequence: CAWSVSYEQYF.

The V and J genes are TRBV4-1 and TRBJ2-5; D call uncertain. CDR1 and CDR2 from the germline V gene are MGHRA and YSYEKL. V was pared by 1 base and J by 3 bases, with 21 bases between. The CDR3 covers 18 residues. This CDR3 reads CASSQAWDRAGPKETQYF. The CDR3 DNA sequence: TGCGCCAGCAGCCAAGCGTGGGATCGGGCCGGGCCTAAAGAGACCCAGTACTTC.